This T cell receptor (beta chain) was captured in a study of blood T cell repertoires in COVID-19. At the level of the study: In each case, the material was cDNA or gDNA derived from T cells, B-cell-depleted T cells, or PBMCs.

Original handling: Amplification of reference gene primers provided the estimated nucleated cell counts. Method: immunoSEQ multiplex PCR; TCRdb's copy keeps in-frame clones and lacks some. V and J calls and clone size follow that table, whereas D and trimming were derived from the DNA. The sample contains 70,000 or so clones, 87% of which appear only once. Deletions cut 6 bases from V and 3 bases from J, with 36 bases between. This CDR3 has 21 residues. Germline assignment: CDR1 MDHEN and CDR2 SYDVKM. This TCR was recovered from a woman aged 45-60 years with acute or convalescent COVID-19. Material: peripheral blood. The rearrangement uses TRBV28 and TRBJ2-7; possible D gene TRBD2, 6 bases. This CDR3 reads CASSPRLVSVRALGLNYEQYF. In nucleotides, the CDR3 is TGTGCCAGCAGCCCTAGACTAGTATCCGTCAGGGCTCTAGGACTAAACTACGAGCAGTACTTC. Filled out from reference TRBV28 and TRBJ2-7, the complete variable domain reads DVKVTQSSRYLVKRTGEKVFLECVQDMDHENMFWYRQDPGLGLRLIYFSYDVKMKEKGDIPEGYSVSREKKERFSLILESASTNQTSMYLCASSPRLVSVRALGLNYEQYFGPGTRLTVT.